What follows are 18 T cell receptor beta chains derived from one specimen sequenced in a study of immune heterogeneity within non-small cell lung tumors. Multiplex PCR amplified TCR beta CDR3 with 32 V and 13 J primers. TCRdb passed the multiplex PCR reads through MiXCR, listing each CDR3 protein once. The sample lists some 14,000 distinct CDR3 sequences, approximately 26% occurring once. Bulk tumor gDNA, about 630 ng per sample, served as the TCR template. Each primary tumor yielded several biopsies, collected far apart from one another at surgery. The patients were newly diagnosed with non-small cell lung cancer, had not been treated, and had curative surgery. Sequencing was performed on lung tumor tissue. These receptors all stem from a man aged 40-50 years with non-small cell lung cancer.

This clonotype was observed a few times. Here the CDR3 reads CASSLLDNNEQFF. CDR3 sequence (DNA): TGTGCCAGCAGCTTATTGGACAACAATGAGCAGTTCTTC. This chain uses TRBV5-6 with TRBJ2-1; TRBD1 might be the D (5 bases). From germline, CDR1 is SGHDT and CDR2 YYEEEE. The V end was cut by 2 bases, the J end by 5 bases, with 8 bases between. The CDR3 covers 13 residues.

This rearrangement joins TRBV7-8 to TRBJ2-3, with D unclear. Trimming took 5 bases from V and 2 from J, leaving 14 bases between them. This CDR3 is built from 15 residues. Germline V gene data show CDR1 as SGHVS and CDR2 as FQNEAQ. The CDR3 region has the DNA TGTGCCAGCAGCCCTCGAGGCATCACCACAGATACGCAGTATTTT. Its translation is CASSPRGITTDTQYF.

The rearrangement uses TRBV25-1 and TRBJ2-1, with TRBD1 matching 11 bases. The CDR3 is 17 amino acids. V was pared by 3 bases and J by 9 bases, with 13 bases of the junction left unmatched. Germline V gene sequence: CDR1 MGHDK, CDR2 SYGVNS. The CDR3 region has the DNA TGTGCCAGCAGTGACCCTCCTGGGGACAGGGGGGGGTGTGAGCAGTTCTTC. Encoded protein: CASSDPPGDRGGCEQFF.

In this sample, this clonotype is medium-sized. V is TRBV19 and J is TRBJ2-6; D not resolved. The V end lost 3 bases, the J end lost 1 base, and 7 bases lay between the germline ends. Germline CDR1 and CDR2: LNHDA and SQIVND (reference sequence). The CDR3 has 15 residues. This CDR3 reads CASSILQSGANVLTF. In DNA form, the CDR3 reads TGTGCCAGTAGTATTCTCCAATCTGGGGCCAACGTCCTGACTTTC.

The chain links TRBV12-3 or TRBV12-4 to TRBJ2-7; 10 bases match TRBD1. The CDR3 loop spans 16 amino acids. V dropped 5 bases and J dropped 2; count of bases not matched to a gene: 9. This chain's CDR3 is CASSESWTGGTYEQYF. CDR3 nucleotide sequence: TGTGCCAGCAGTGAGAGCTGGACAGGGGGTACCTACGAGCAGTACTTC.

By frequency in the sample, this clonotype is medium-sized. The chain couples TRBV9 to TRBJ2-1; TRBD2 agrees at 7 bases. Germline trimming cut 3 bases from V and 5 bases from J; bases unmatched to any gene: 8. The length of the CDR3 is 15 residues. Germline-derived CDR1 and CDR2 are SGDLS and YYNGEE. The CDR3 nucleotides are TGTGCCAGCAGCGCCTCGACTAGCCGAAACAATGAGCAGTTCTTC. Protein: CASSASTSRNNEQFF.

This chain uses TRBV24-1 with TRBJ2-3; no reliable D call. Deletions cut 3 bases from V and 2 bases from J, with 5 bases between. Germline V gives CDR1 KGHDR, CDR2 SFDVKD. CDR3 length equals 13 residues. CDR3 nucleotides: TGTGCCACCAGTGATCCCTTCACAGATACGCAGTATTTT. It encodes CATSDPFTDTQYF.

About this clonotype itself: This could be a read error, since a much larger clone is one nucleotide away. The V and J genes are TRBV5-8 and TRBJ1-5; weak D call: TRBD1 (5 bases). The CDR3 consists of 14 residues. Germline CDR1 SGHTS, CDR2 YDEGEE. CDR3 amino acids: CASSFPLRDHPQHF. CDR3 in DNA: TGTGCCAGCAGCTTTCCCCTCAGGGATCATCCCCAGCATTTT. The variable domain in full, with the rest retrieved from reference TRBV5-8 and TRBJ1-5, is EAGVTQSPTHLIKTRGQQATLRCSPISGHTSVYWYQQALGLGLQFLLWYDEGEERNRGNFPPRFSGRQFPNYSSELNVNALELEDSALYLCASSFPLRDHPQHFGDGTRLSIL.

The chain recombines TRBV5-1 with TRBJ1-1; D is ambiguous. Germline lookup yields CDR1 SGHRS and CDR2 YFSETQ. Trimming cost V 7 bases and J 7 bases, with 11 bases left between them. The CDR3 covers 11 residues. CDR3 DNA: TGCGCCAGCCAGGACTCCGGTGAAGCTTTCTTT. Protein sequence: CASQDSGEAFF.

The V gene is TRBV20-1, the J gene TRBJ1-5; perhaps TRBD1 as D (5 bases). Between the trimmed V and J ends, which lost 0 bases and 10 bases, there was a span of 22 bases. Germline lookup yields CDR1 DFQATT and CDR2 SNEGSKA (reference sequence). This CDR3 has 16 amino acids. The CDR3 spells CSARDQKGRLEHPQHF. CDR3 sequence (DNA): TGCAGTGCTAGAGATCAGAAGGGGCGCTTGGAACATCCCCAGCATTTT.

This clonotype is medium-sized. The CDR3 bases are TGTGCCAGCAGCTTAAGGGCAGACCTTGGGCACGAGCAGTACTTC. Translation gives CASSLRADLGHEQYF. The V gene is TRBV7-8, the J gene TRBJ2-7; D ambiguous. Germline V gene sequence: CDR1 SGHVS, CDR2 FQNEAQ. Trimming removed 2 bases from V and 5 bases from J, with 16 bases in between. The CDR3 contains 15 residues.

Comment on this clonotype: This may be a read error: a much more frequent sequence differs by one nucleotide. This chain connects TRBV19 to TRBJ2-7, with no clear D. Per germline, CDR1 LNHDA and CDR2 SQIVND (reference sequence). The CDR3 has 14 residues. Trimming took 7 bases from V and 3 from J, leaving 16 bases between them. CDR3 sequence (DNA): TGTGCCAGTAAGCCCGGACGGCGGTACTACGAGCAGTACTTC. This codes for CASKPGRRYYEQYF. The full variable domain, rest sourced from reference TRBV19 and TRBJ2-7, is DGGITQSPKYLFRKEGQNVTLSCEQNLNHDAMYWYRQDPGQGLRLIYYSQIVNDFQKGDIAEGYSVSREKKESFPLTVTSAQKNPTAFYLCASKPGRRYYEQYFGPGTRLTVT.

Concerning this clonotype itself: A much larger clonotype is one base distant, so this may be a read error. This chain connects TRBV7-8 to TRBJ2-5; D possibly matches TRBD1 or TRBD2 (6 bases each). The CDR3 loop spans 14 amino acids. CDR1 is SGHVS and CDR2 is FQNEAQ in the germline V gene. In DNA form, the CDR3 reads TGTGCCAGCAGCCCCCGGGGGCTACGAGAGAACCAGTACTTC. Its translation is CASSPRGLRENQYF.

A remark on this clonotype: This may be a read error, as it is one base from a much larger clone. The chain couples TRBV2 to TRBJ1-1, with D possibly being TRBD1 (5 bases). This CDR3 has 12 residues. From germline, CDR1 is SNHLY and CDR2 FYNNEI. The CDR3 DNA sequence: TGTGCCAGCAGTGAGATGGACACTGGAGCTTTCTTT. It codes for CASSEMDTGAFF.

This clonotype was observed a few times. The chain carries TRBV5-6 and TRBJ2-1, with 12 positions matching TRBD2. The CDR3 loop spans 17 amino acids. The germline CDR1 and CDR2 sequences are SGHDT and YYEEEE. The V and J ends lost 2 bases and 2 bases, in that order; junction bases with no gene match: 5. The CDR3 sequence: CASSLLAGGVTYNEQFF. Written as DNA, the CDR3 is TGTGCCAGCAGCTTACTAGCGGGAGGTGTGACCTACAATGAGCAGTTCTTC.

This chain joins TRBV20-1 and TRBJ2-1, with 10 bases lining up with TRBD2. The CDR3 covers 16 residues. J gave up 7 bases and V 6 bases, and 15 bases lay outside the gene matches. Germline CDR1 DFQATT, CDR2 SNEGSKA (reference sequence). The CDR3 nucleotides read TGCAGTGCCCGACTACTGACAGGACTAGCGGAGAATGAGCAGTTCTTC. Its translation is CSARLLTGLAENEQFF.

This clonotype is categorized as medium-sized. The gene calls are TRBV25-1 and TRBJ2-3, with TRBD1 matching 10 bases. CDR3 length: 14 amino acids. CDR1 and CDR2 from the germline V gene are MGHDK and SYGVNS. V gave up 6 bases and J gave up 1 base; unmatched junction bases: 1. The CDR3 region has the DNA TGTGCCAGCAGGGGACAGGGGCGCACAGATACGCAGTATTTT. Translating it yields CASRGQGRTDTQYF. Variable domain in full (rest from reference TRBV25-1 and TRBJ2-3): EADIYQTPRYLVIGTGKKITLECSQTMGHDKMYWYQQDPGMELHLIHYSYGVNSTEKGDLSSESTVSRIRTEHFPLTLESARPSHTSQYLCASRGQGRTDTQYFGPGTRLTVL.

The V gene is TRBV25-1, the J gene TRBJ1-2, with D unresolved. Trimming stripped 1 base from V and 8 bases from J, with 14 bases between. The length of the CDR3 is 14 residues. From germline, CDR1 is MGHDK and CDR2 SYGVNS. Written as DNA, the CDR3 is TGTGCCAGCAGTGAATTAGTAGGGTTTGGGGGCTACACCTTC. Amino acid sequence: CASSELVGFGGYTF.